The following is a T cell receptor (beta chain) sequence with its context. Its antigen remains unidentified. The sample holds other DNA sequences that translate to the same CDR3. Donors included only healthy HIV-negative adults lacking recent acute infections or vaccinations. V lost 7 bases and J lost 4, with 11 bases in between. This CDR3 has 12 residues. Germline V gene data show CDR1 as MDHEN and CDR2 as SYDVKM. Deep level was the assay's run setting. The repertoire was sequenced with immunoSEQ multiplex PCR; TCRdb's copy has only in-frame clones and lacks some. The sample shows some 2.4 million clones, approximately 93% of them seen only once. The sample belongs to a study of shared clonotypes between healthy human individuals. Whole-study context: A donor's plate count was three for CD4 naive and three for CD4 memory; CD8 naive had two and CD8 memory one. General study points: Clonotypes not shared had lower generation probabilities than those common to all four donors.

V gene TRBV28 combines with J gene TRBJ2-7; D is unclear. This clonotype was obtained from a man aged 18 to 35 in good health. Some clones in this sample may be carry-over from other donors' samples. The sequenced material came from naive CD4+ T cells from PBMCs. This sample's subset: CD45RA+ positively selected. The CDR3 is CASTRRGYEQYF. CDR3 sequence (DNA): TGTGCCAGCACCCGCCGCGGTTACGAGCAGTACTTC.